The present T cell receptor beta chain was sequenced within a study of cytomegalovirus exposure and HLA in healthy donors (dated by TCRdb to the late 2010s). Regarding the complete study: An earlier analysis of a few hundred of the donors reported approximately 260 Gb of sequence data and around 120 million unique TCR beta sequences obtained from about 170 million T cells. About 280 gigabases of sequencing data and approximately 80 million unique TCR sequences were included in an early release covering about 620 HLA-typed donors. The genetic ancestry cluster associated with self-reported Caucasian donors included 80% to 90% of the approximately 430 genotyped donors. The aim of the study was to test whether cataloging public T cell receptors could identify signatures of past pathogen exposure. Using immunosequencing, the study profiled T cell repertoires from 500 to 800 subjects and related those repertoires to cytomegalovirus serostatus. In addition to the first cohort of 650 to 800 subjects, a separate validation cohort of 120 different subjects was used. High-throughput TCR immunosequencing, statistical association of individual TCRs with disease status, and machine learning were combined to predict cytomegalovirus infection status. In a later analysis, previously published TCR beta repertoires from more than 500 donors were re-analyzed and high-resolution HLA genotyping was added so that TCR occurrence patterns could be studied. Rather than drawing on any new phenotypic data, the later analysis identified candidate immune exposures from TCR beta sequences and the way those sequences occurred across donors. An earlier analysis of 587 of the donors applied high-throughput TCR beta sequencing to assess whether each TCR beta V gene segment acted as functional or pseudogenic. Donor age, sex, ethnicity and CMV serostatus were compiled alongside the repertoire data. Genome-wide SNP genotypes for about three fifths of the 666 donors were used in a later genetic analysis, which treated that subset as a discovery cohort. All discovery cohort repertoires had been generated on a single sequencing platform. Class I and class II HLA loci were covered by the typing at four-digit resolution. The number of typed donors differed by locus: about 620-630 for A, B, C, DRB1 and DQB1; 522 for DQA1; 606 for DPA1; and around 450 for DPB1. Five DR-DQ haplotypes were treated as single units for association and clustering because of strong linkage in the cohort. Among about 370 genotyped donors of the cohort, an average of about 220,000 unique TCR beta nucleotide sequences was sequenced per donor, of which about 18% were non-productive.

Between the V and J ends, shortened by 7 bases and 5 bases respectively, the junction contains 10 bases. The germline V gene encodes CDR1 MDHEN and CDR2 SYDVKM. The CDR3 measures 12 amino acids from cysteine to phenylalanine. Left in the record is the CDR3 DNA by itself, 36 bases read in frame from the first base. The cohort comprised more than 550 healthy bone marrow donors. Cohort members were all nominally healthy when sampled, although unrecorded immune exposures were likely present. The donor was CMV seronegative and belonged to the group of over 300 seronegative cohort members. A peripheral blood sample was collected from each donor, and TCR beta sequencing was performed on peripheral blood mononuclear cells. Genomic DNA extraction from the blood cell samples was performed with the Qiagen DNeasy Blood Extraction Kit. Here is what the overall study found, with its caveats: When HLA alleles, especially DR and DQ, strongly co-occurred, TCR associations were difficult to assign to individual alleles. The classifier was reported to diagnose cytomegalovirus status with high specificity and sensitivity in both the original cohort and the validation cohort. A further reported finding was that TCR beta sequences accurately predicted the HLA-A and HLA-B alleles for most subjects in the first cohort. According to a later genetic analysis, donors in an Asian-associated ancestry cluster had fewer N-insertions in productive TCRs than the roughly 670-donor mean. Some IMGT-functional V segments, including TRBV6-2 and TRBV6-3, could not be distinguished by the 87-base-pair reads and were therefore excluded. In a later analysis, several top co-occurrence clusters were reported to appear linked to parvovirus B19, influenza, CMV and Epstein-Barr virus. Compared with equally common non-associated chains, HLA-associated TCR beta chains in a later analysis were more clonally expanded and had lower generation probabilities. Because HLA typing was unavailable for some donors at each locus, only the typed subset was used in association tests. A total of 150 to 200 TCR beta chains were listed by the study as associated with cytomegalovirus. For the cohort, immune exposure information was limited to CMV serostatus. In a later analysis, TCR association rates were found to vary across HLA loci, with the most associated TCRs seen for DRB1 alleles and the fewest for HLA-C alleles. In vitro tests confirmed that three of the cytomegalovirus-associated TCR beta chains recognize cytomegalovirus antigens. Broadly in line with IMGT annotations, most TCR beta V segments showed up in productive rearrangements about 87% or about 30% of the time in an earlier analysis of some 590 of the donors. Because counts were too low, roughly 16 rarely observed V segments, including chromosome 9 orphons, were left out of the earlier analysis of several hundred of the donors. In a later genetic analysis, a missense DCLRE1C variant was associated with V-gene and J-gene trimming of TCR beta chains, and the association was replicated in an independent cohort. Across donors, most TCR sequences were observed very rarely, whereas some public TCRs were present in many individuals. Linkage disequilibrium might explain the correlated functional status among segregating V segments, but an unknown experimental factor could not be excluded. In this cohort, only TCR beta chains were sequenced, and detectable features were limited by the absence of alpha or paired-chain data. A cluster of highly shared sequence variants was judged likely to represent a technical artifact of the sequencing pipeline. Roughly uniform sequencing depth across donors was assumed in presence/absence analyses, although this assumption may not hold. A later analysis found that most CMV-associated TCR beta chains appeared HLA-restricted, with HLA associations seemingly driven largely by CMV exposure. The authors suggested that the approach could potentially be generalized to other disease states and immunological phenotypes. A later analysis associated around 16,000 TCR beta sequences with specific HLA alleles at a false discovery rate of 0.05.

Libraries were made using the immunoSEQ multiplex PCR assay. The multiplex PCR relied on a mix of 60 forward primers for TCR Vbeta segments and 13 reverse primers for TCR Jbeta segments. The CDR3 region of rearranged TCR beta genes was amplified from genomic DNA by a multiplex PCR assay. Amplified TCR beta libraries were sequenced as 87-base-pair reads on the Illumina HiSeq System. On the study's bioinformatics: Across the 640 or so repertoires, a later analysis counted 75 million to 90 million unique TCR beta chains, 9.5 million to 12 million of which were shared by at least two donors. Raw reads were error-corrected and collapsed into unique sequences by a nearest-neighbor algorithm in which closely related sequences were merged to remove PCR and sequencing errors. Alignment of CDR3 sequences to IMGT reference sequences was used to assign V, D and J gene segments. For a sequence to be retained, a match of at least six nucleotides was required to both a V gene segment and a J gene segment. A rearrangement counted as productive if the CDR3 had no stop codons and remained in frame with V and J, and every other rearrangement counted as non-productive. CDR3 was defined according to IMGT convention as the region running from the second conserved V-encoded cysteine to the conserved J-encoded phenylalanine. The earlier analysis of about 640 of the donors excluded any sequence lacking an unambiguous match to a single V gene segment. An earlier analysis of about 600 of the donors called V segments functional above 56.7% productive rearrangements and segregating when the between-donor standard deviation exceeded 5%. To diagnose cytomegalovirus status from the catalog of TCR beta chain sequences, a statistical classification framework was built. V and J gene assignment, in a later analysis, came from comparing TCR nucleotide sequences with IMGT/GENE-DB human TR gene sequences. In a later analysis, CDR3 sequences and most-parsimonious VDJ recombination scenarios were assigned using the TCRdist pipeline. In a later analysis, each TCR beta chain was defined by its CDR3 amino acid sequence together with its V-gene family, and reads without a unique V-gene family were excluded. A later analysis removed several hundred highly shared, low-generation-probability nucleotide sequences to deal with suspected cross-contamination and a sequencing artifact. A later analysis calculated a clonal expansion index for each public chain from normalized within-repertoire ranks of inferred template counts. In a later analysis, generation probabilities were computed using a VDJ recombination model fitted to out-of-frame rearrangements, and the results were checked against IGoR. A later analysis scored TCR-TCR, TCR-HLA and TCR-CMV co-occurrence with hypergeometric tests, applying a repertoire-size bias correction to TCR pairs. To estimate false discovery rates, a later analysis permuted the HLA or CMV assignments 20 times. In a later analysis, co-occurring TCRs were grouped with DBSCAN, and TCRdist sequence similarity was added when clustering was performed within HLA-allele-positive subsets. Repertoires with fewer than 30,000 or more than 120,000 public chains were left out of co-occurrence clustering, as were several repertoires with anomalous nucleotide sharing. The table was pulled from immuneACCESS by TCRdb, which kept in-frame rearrangements only. Such tables lose some clones; where checked, under half of the loss comes from unresolved V genes, and the rest has no known cause. D and trimming come from the DNA, and the V and J calls and clone size come from that table. This sample is represented by 140,000 or so clones; 72% of them were singletons. Approximately 2% of the sample rests with the top ten.

About this clone: Its antigen is currently not known. Base qualities were left out, and no much larger clone turns up one base away.

The source is a man aged 35 to 55 in good health and CMV-seronegative. Recombination connected TRBV28 to TRBJ2-3, with an unclear D gene assignment. Specimen: PBMCs. CDR3 protein: CASKEQLDTQYF. The DNA sequence reads TGTGCCAGCAAGGAGCAGCTAGATACGCAGTATTTT.